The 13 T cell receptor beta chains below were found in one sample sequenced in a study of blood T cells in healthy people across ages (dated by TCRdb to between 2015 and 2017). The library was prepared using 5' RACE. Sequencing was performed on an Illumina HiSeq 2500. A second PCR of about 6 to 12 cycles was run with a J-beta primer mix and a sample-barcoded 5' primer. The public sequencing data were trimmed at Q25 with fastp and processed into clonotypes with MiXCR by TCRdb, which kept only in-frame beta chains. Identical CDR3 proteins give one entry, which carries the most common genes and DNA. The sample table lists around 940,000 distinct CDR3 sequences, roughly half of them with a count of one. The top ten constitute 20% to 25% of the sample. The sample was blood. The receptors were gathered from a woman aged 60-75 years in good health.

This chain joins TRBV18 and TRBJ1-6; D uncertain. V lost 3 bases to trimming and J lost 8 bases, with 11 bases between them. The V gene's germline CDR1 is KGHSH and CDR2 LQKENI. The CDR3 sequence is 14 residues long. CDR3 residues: CASSPAGRDSPLHF. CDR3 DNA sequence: TGTGCCAGCTCACCCGCGGGCCGGGATTCACCCCTCCACTTT.

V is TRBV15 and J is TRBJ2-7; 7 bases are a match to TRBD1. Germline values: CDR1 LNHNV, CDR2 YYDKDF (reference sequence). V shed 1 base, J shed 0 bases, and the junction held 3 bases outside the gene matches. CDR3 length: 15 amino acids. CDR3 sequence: CATSRGTGFSYEQYF. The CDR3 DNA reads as TGTGCCACCAGCAGAGGGACAGGTTTCTCCTACGAGCAGTACTTC.

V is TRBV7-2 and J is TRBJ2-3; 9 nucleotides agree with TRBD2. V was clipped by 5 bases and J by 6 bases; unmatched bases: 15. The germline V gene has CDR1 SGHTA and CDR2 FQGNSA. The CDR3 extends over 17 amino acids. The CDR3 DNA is TGTGCCAGCAGCCAGAGCCCGCCCAGCGGGAGGTGGGATACGCAGTATTTT. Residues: CASSQSPPSGRWDTQYF. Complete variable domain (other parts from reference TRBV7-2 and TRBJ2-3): GAGVSQSPSNKVTEKGKDVELRCDPISGHTALYWYRQSLGQGLEFLIYFQGNSAPDKSGLPSDRFSAERTGGSVSTLTIQRTQQEDSAVYLCASSQSPPSGRWDTQYFGPGTRLTVL.

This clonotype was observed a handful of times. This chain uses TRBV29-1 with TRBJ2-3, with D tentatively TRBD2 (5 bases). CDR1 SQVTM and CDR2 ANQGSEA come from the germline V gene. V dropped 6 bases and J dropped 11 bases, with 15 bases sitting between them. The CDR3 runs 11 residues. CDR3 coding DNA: TGCAGCGTGCCCCTAGCTGCAGGGCAGTATTTT. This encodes CSVPLAAGQYF.

The DNA of the CDR3 is TGTGCCAGCAGCACAGTACTAGCGGGAGATCAAGAGACCCAGTACTTC. Protein sequence: CASSTVLAGDQETQYF. The chain couples TRBV7-8 to TRBJ2-5; 11 positions agree with TRBD2. Germline V gene sequence: CDR1 SGHVS, CDR2 FQNEAQ. CDR3 length: 16 amino acids. Germline trimming cut 5 bases from V and 2 bases from J; bases unmatched to any gene: 7. Based on the CDR3 plus reference TRBV7-8 and TRBJ2-5, the full variable domain is GAGVSQSPRYKVAKRGQDVALRCDPISGHVSLFWYQQALGQGPEFLTYFQNEAQLDKSGLPSDRFFAERPEGSVSTLKIQRTQQEDSAVYLCASSTVLAGDQETQYFGPGTRLLVL.

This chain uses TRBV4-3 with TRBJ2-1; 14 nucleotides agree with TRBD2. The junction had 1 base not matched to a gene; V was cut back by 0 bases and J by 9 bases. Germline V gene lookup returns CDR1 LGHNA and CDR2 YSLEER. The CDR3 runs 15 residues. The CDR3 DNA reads TGCGCCAGCAGCCAAGAAGGACTAGCGGGAGGTGAGCAGTTCTTC. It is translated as CASSQEGLAGGEQFF.

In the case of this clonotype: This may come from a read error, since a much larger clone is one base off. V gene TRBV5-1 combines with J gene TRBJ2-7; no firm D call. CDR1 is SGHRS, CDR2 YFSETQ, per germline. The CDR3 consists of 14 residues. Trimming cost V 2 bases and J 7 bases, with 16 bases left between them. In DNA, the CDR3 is TGCGCCAGCAGCTTTTCCAGCTGGAGCAATGAGCAGTACTTC. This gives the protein CASSFSSWSNEQYF. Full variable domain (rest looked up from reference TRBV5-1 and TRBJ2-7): KAGVTQTPRYLIKTRGQQVTLSCSPISGHRSVSWYQQTPGQGLQFLFEYFSETQRNKGNFPGRFSGRQFSNSRSEMNVSTLELGDSALYLCASSFSSWSNEQYFGPGTRLTVT.

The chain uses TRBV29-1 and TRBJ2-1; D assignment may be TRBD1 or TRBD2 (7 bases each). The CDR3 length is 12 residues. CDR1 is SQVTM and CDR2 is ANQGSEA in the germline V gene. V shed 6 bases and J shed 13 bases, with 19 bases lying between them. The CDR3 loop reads CSVTQGRETQFF. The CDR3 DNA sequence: TGCAGCGTAACACAGGGGAGGGAGACCCAGTTCTTC.

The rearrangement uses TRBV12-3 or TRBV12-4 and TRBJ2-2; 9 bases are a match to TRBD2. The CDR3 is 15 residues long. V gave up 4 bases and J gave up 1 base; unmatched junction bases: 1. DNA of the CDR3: TGTGCCAGCAGTTCTAGCGGGGTGAACACCGGGGAGCTGTTTTTT. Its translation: CASSSSGVNTGELFF.

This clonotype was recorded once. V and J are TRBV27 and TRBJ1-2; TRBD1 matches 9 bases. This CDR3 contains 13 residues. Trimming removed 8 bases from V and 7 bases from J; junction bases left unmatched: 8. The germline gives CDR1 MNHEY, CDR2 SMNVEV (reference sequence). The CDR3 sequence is CASFEQGARGYTF. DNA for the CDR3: TGTGCCAGCTTTGAACAGGGGGCACGTGGCTACACCTTC.

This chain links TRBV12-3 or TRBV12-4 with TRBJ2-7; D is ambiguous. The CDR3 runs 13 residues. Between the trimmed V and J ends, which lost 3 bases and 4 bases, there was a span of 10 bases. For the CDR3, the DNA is TGTGCCAGCAGTTTTCATGTCGGGTACGAGCAGTACTTC. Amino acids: CASSFHVGYEQYF.

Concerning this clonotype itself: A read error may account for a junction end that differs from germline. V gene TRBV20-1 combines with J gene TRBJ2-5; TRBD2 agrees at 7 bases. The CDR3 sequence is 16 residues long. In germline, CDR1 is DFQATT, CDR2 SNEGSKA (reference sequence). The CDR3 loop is CGARGLRGLRQETQYF. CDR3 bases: TGTGGTGCTAGAGGCTTACGGGGACTACGTCAAGAGACCCAGTACTTC.

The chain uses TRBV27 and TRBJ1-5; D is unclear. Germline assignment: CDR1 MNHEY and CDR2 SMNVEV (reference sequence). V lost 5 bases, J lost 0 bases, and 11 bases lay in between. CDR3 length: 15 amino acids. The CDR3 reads CASSPGVDSNQPQHF. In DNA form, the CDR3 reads TGTGCCAGCAGTCCAGGAGTAGATAGCAATCAGCCCCAGCATTTT.